This TCR beta chain was identified during a study of blood T cell repertoires in COVID-19. On the study more broadly: PBMCs, B-cell-depleted T cells, or T cells were the source of the cDNA or gDNA that made up the material.

Assay: immunoSEQ multiplex PCR; the TCRdb copy retains only in-frame clones and omits some. This table has 280,000 or so clones, roughly 88% appearing once. Individuals aged about 18 to 100 years were recruited from about two dozen US areas. CDR1 is MNHNS and CDR2 is SASEGT in the germline V gene. V shed 1 base and J shed 7 bases, with 5 bases lying between them. The CDR3 consists of 13 residues. The receptor was derived from a man in his thirties or forties who had recovered from COVID-19. Sample: PBMCs or T cells enriched from blood (not recorded which). This chain uses TRBV6-1 with TRBJ1-6; D remains unclear. The CDR3 spells CASSEGTNSPLHF. The CDR3 DNA reads TGTGCCAGCAGTGAAGGCACAAATTCACCCCTCCACTTT.